These 9 T cell receptor beta chains were all obtained from the same sample, sequenced in a study of blood T cell repertoires in COVID-19. Sequencing used immunoSEQ multiplex PCR; TCRdb keeps in-frame clones, though not all of them. Counted here are 200,000 to 250,000 clones, nearly 90% occurring once; the ten biggest clones make up 9.5% to 14%. The sequencing input was PBMCs or T cells enriched from blood (not recorded which). The receptors come from a man younger than 45 who had recovered from COVID-19.

The V and J genes are TRBV7-8 and TRBJ1-4; 7 bases are shared with TRBD1. Looked up from germline, CDR1 is SGHVS and CDR2 is FQNEAQ. This CDR3 has 16 residues. With V trimmed by 5 bases and J by 5 bases, 11 bases remained unmatched. Written as DNA, the CDR3 is TGTGCCAGCAGCCTCCGTCCCGGGACAGAAAATGAAAAACTGTTTTTT. Amino acids: CASSLRPGTENEKLFF.

The chain couples TRBV27 to TRBJ2-2; perhaps TRBD2 as D (6 bases). The CDR3 is 15 residues long. V lost 8 bases to trimming and J lost 4 bases, with 17 bases between them. Germline V lookup: CDR1 MNHEY, CDR2 SMNVEV (reference sequence). Here the CDR3 reads CASRLISGSTGELFF. DNA of the CDR3: TGTGCCAGCCGTCTCATTTCCGGGAGCACCGGGGAGCTGTTTTTT.

The chain employs TRBV4-1 and TRBJ1-5; D not certain. V was trimmed by 0 bases and J by 3 bases, leaving 6 bases between them. The CDR3 consists of 14 residues. Germline loops: CDR1 MGHRA, CDR2 YSYEKL. The CDR3 DNA reads TGCGCCAGCAGCCAAGAGCTATTCAATCAGCCCCAGCATTTT. Translation: CASSQELFNQPQHF.

The rearrangement links TRBV3-1 (or the pseudogene TRBV3-2) to TRBJ2-3; the D is unclear. The V gene lost 0 bases and the J gene lost 0 bases, with 4 bases spanning the gap. Germline V lookup: CDR1 LGHDT, CDR2 YNNKEL (reference sequence). The CDR3 extends over 14 amino acids. The CDR3 reads CASSQDPSTDTQYF. For the CDR3, the DNA is TGTGCCAGCAGCCAAGACCCAAGCACAGATACGCAGTATTTT.

The rearrangement links TRBV2 to TRBJ1-1; 10 bases agree with TRBD1. Germline values: CDR1 SNHLY, CDR2 FYNNEI. V was clipped by 5 bases and J by 2 bases; unmatched bases: 5. The CDR3 length is 15 residues. The CDR3, as DNA: TGTGCCAGCAGTTCCTGGACAGGGGGAAACACTGAAGCTTTCTTT. It yields the protein CASSSWTGGNTEAFF.

The chain is built from TRBV6-2 or TRBV6-3 and TRBJ1-1; D is unresolved. CDR1 MNHEY and CDR2 SVGEGT come from the germline V gene. This CDR3 comprises 14 residues. The germline V and J ends were trimmed by 5 bases and 1 base, with 11 bases remaining between them. The CDR3 region has the DNA TGTGCCAGCAGTCCCTTAATCAGGAACACTGAAGCTTTCTTT. This translates into CASSPLIRNTEAFF.

This clone came up a few times. This chain links TRBV11-1 with TRBJ2-2; maybe TRBD2 (5 bases). This CDR3 is built from 15 residues. The germline V and J ends were trimmed by 3 bases and 5 bases, with 13 bases remaining between them. The V gene's germline CDR1 is SGHAT and CDR2 FQDESV (reference sequence). CDR3 in amino acids: CASSLRATRTGELFF. The DNA for the CDR3 is TGTGCCAGCAGCTTGAGGGCAACTAGAACCGGGGAGCTGTTTTTT.

The V call is TRBV5-4, the J call TRBJ1-3; possibly TRBD1 for D (6 bases). Trimming removed 4 bases at V and 0 bases at J, with 11 bases between. CDR1 SGHNT and CDR2 YYREEE come from the germline V gene (reference sequence). This CDR3 is 15 amino acids long. The CDR3 coding sequence is TGTGCCAGCAGCCTACCAGGGGCCTCTGGAAACACCATATATTTT. Amino acid sequence: CASSLPGASGNTIYF.

The chain recombines TRBV28 with TRBJ1-5; the D gene is possibly TRBD1 (6 bases). CDR3 length: 14 amino acids. Germline CDR1 and CDR2: MDHEN and SYDVKM. The germline V and J ends were trimmed by 7 bases and 7 bases, with 17 bases remaining between them. In DNA, the CDR3 is TGTGCCAGCACCCCCGGGGGGGCGGGCCAGCCCCAGCATTTT. The encoded protein is CASTPGGAGQPQHF.